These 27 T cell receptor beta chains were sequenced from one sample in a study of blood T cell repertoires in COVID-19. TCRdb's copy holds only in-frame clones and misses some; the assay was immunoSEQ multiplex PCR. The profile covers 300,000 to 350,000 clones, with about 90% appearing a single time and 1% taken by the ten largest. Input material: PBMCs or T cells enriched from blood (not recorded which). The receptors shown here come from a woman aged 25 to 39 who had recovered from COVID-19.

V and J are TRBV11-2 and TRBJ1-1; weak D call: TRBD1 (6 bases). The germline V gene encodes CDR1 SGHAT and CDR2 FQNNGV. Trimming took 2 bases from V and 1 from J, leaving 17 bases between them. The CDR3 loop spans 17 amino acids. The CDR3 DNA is TGTGCCAGCAGCTTATATCGTGTAGGGGGGGAGAACACTGAAGCTTTCTTT. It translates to CASSLYRVGGENTEAFF.

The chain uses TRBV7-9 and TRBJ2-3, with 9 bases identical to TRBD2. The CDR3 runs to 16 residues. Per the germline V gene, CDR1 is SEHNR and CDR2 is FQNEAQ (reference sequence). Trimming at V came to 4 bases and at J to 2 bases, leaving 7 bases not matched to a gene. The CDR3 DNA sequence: TGTGCCAGCAGCTCCACCGGGACTAGCCCCACAGATACGCAGTATTTT. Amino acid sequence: CASSSTGTSPTDTQYF.

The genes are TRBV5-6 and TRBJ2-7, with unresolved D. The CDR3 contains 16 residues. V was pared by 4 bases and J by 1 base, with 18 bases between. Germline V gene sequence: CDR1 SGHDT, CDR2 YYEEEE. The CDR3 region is CASSPGARSSSYEQYF. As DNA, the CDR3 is TGTGCCAGCAGCCCCGGTGCGAGATCAAGTTCCTACGAGCAGTACTTC.

The chain's CDR3 is CASSQAGQVGQPQHF. CDR3 nucleotide sequence: TGTGCCAGCAGCCAAGCGGGACAGGTAGGACAGCCCCAGCATTTT. The V call is TRBV3-1 (or the pseudogene TRBV3-2), the J call TRBJ1-5, with TRBD1 matching over 8 bases. The CDR3 loop spans 15 amino acids. Looked up from germline, CDR1 is LGHDT and CDR2 is YNNKEL (reference sequence). V dropped 1 base and J dropped 7; count of bases not matched to a gene: 6.

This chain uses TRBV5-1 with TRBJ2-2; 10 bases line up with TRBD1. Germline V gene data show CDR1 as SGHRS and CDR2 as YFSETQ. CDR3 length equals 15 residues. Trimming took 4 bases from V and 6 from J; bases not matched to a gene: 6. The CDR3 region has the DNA TGCGCCAGCAGCATCTACGGACAGGGGGCCGGGGAGCTGTTTTTT. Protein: CASSIYGQGAGELFF.

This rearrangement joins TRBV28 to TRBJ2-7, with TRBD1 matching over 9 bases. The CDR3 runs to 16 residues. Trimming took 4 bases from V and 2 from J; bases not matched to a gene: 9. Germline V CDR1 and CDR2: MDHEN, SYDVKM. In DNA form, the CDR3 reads TGTGCCAGCAGTTCCGGGACAGGGCCCCCCCCCTACGAGCAGTACTTC. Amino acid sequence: CASSSGTGPPPYEQYF.

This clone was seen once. This CDR3 reads CASRDTSRDTQYF. CDR3 DNA sequence: TGTGCCAGCCGGGACACATCGCGGGATACGCAGTATTTT. The J gene is TRBJ2-3, the V gene TRBV27; TRBD1 might be the D (6 bases). Germline-derived CDR1 and CDR2 are MNHEY and SMNVEV (reference sequence). V lost 8 bases and J 6 bases, leaving 15 bases between the germline ends. This CDR3 has 13 amino acids.

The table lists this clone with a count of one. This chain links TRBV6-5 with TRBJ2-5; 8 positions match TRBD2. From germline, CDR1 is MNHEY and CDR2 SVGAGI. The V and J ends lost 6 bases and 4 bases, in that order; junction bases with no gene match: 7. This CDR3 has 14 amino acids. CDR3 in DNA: TGTGCCAGCAGAAACGGGGGGGCTCGAGAGACCCAGTACTTC. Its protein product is CASRNGGARETQYF.

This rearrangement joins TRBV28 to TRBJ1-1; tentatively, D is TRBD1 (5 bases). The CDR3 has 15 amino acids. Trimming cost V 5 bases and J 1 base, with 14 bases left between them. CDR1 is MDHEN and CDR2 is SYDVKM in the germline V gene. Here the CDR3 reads CASSPLGEANTEAFF. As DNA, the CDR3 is TGTGCCAGCAGTCCCCTAGGGGAGGCGAACACTGAAGCTTTCTTT. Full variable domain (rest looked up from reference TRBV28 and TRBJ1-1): DVKVTQSSRYLVKRTGEKVFLECVQDMDHENMFWYRQDPGLGLRLIYFSYDVKMKEKGDIPEGYSVSREKKERFSLILESASTNQTSMYLCASSPLGEANTEAFFGQGTRLTVV.

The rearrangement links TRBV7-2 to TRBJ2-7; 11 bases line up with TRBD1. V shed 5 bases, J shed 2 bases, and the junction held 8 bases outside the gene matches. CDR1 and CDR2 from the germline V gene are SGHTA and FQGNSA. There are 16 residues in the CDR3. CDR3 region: CASSPGRGQGAYEQYF. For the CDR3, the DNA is TGTGCCAGCAGCCCCGGGCGGGGACAGGGGGCCTACGAGCAGTACTTC.

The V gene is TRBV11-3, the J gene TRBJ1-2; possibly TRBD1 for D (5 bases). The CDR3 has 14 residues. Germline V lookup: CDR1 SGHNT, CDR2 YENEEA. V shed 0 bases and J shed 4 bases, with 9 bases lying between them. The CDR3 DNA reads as TGTGCCAGCAGCTTAGACAGGGAAGGCTATGGCTACACCTTC. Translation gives CASSLDREGYGYTF.

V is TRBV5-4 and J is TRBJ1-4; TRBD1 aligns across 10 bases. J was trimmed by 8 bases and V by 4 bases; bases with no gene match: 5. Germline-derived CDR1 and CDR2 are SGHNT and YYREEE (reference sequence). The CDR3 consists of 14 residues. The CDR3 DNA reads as TGTGCCAGCAGCCGACAGGGGGCTGGGGAAAAACTGTTTTTT. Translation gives CASSRQGAGEKLFF.

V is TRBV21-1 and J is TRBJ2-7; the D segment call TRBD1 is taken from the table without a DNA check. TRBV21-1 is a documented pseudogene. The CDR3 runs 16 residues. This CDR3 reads CASSKENSHVSYEQYF. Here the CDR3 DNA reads TGTGCCAGCAGCAAAGAAAACAGCCACGTCTCCTACGAGCAGTACTTC.

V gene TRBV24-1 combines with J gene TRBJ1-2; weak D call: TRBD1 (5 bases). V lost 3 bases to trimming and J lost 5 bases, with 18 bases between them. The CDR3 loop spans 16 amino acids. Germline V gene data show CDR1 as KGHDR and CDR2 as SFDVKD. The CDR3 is CATSDPTAVGGYGYTF. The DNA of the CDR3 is TGTGCCACCAGTGATCCCACCGCCGTGGGGGGGTATGGCTACACCTTC.

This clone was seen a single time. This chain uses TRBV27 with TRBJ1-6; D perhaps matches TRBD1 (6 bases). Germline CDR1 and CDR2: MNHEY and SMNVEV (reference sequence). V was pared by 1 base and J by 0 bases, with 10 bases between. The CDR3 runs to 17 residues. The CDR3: CASSLFQGSSYNSPLHF. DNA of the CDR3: TGTGCCAGCAGTTTATTCCAGGGGAGCTCCTATAATTCACCCCTCCACTTT.

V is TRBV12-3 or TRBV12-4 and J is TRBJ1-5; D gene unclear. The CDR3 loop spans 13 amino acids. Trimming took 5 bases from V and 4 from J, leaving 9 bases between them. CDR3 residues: CASSPSGNQPQHF. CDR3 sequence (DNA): TGTGCCAGCAGTCCCTCCGGGAATCAGCCCCAGCATTTT.

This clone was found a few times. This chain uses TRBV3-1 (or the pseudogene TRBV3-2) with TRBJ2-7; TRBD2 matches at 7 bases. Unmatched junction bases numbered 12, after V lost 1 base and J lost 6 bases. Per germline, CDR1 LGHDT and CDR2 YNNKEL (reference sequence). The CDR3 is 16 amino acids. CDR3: CASSQGRRGVQSEQYF. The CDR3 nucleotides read TGTGCCAGCAGCCAAGGCCGCCGGGGGGTACAAAGCGAGCAGTACTTC.

CDR3 bases: TGTGCCAGCAGCCCAAAACACTCCTATAATTCACCCCTCCACTTT. Its protein product is CASSPKHSYNSPLHF. The chain is built from TRBV11-2 and TRBJ1-6, with D unclear. The CDR3 sequence is 15 residues long. The V end was cut by 5 bases, the J end by 0 bases, with 8 bases between. Germline V gives CDR1 SGHAT, CDR2 FQNNGV.

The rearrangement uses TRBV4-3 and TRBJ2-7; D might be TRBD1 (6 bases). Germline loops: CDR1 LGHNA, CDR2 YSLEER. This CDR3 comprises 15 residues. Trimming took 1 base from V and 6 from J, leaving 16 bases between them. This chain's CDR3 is CASSQVTGNLGEQYF. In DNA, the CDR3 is TGCGCCAGCAGCCAAGTTACAGGGAACCTTGGCGAGCAGTACTTC.

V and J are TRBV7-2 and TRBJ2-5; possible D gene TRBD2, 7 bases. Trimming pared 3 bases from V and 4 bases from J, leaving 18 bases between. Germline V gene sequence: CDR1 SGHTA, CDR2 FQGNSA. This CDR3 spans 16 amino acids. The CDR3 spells CASSFQGRGLAETQYF. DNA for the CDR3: TGTGCCAGCAGCTTTCAGGGGCGGGGGTTGGCAGAGACCCAGTACTTC.

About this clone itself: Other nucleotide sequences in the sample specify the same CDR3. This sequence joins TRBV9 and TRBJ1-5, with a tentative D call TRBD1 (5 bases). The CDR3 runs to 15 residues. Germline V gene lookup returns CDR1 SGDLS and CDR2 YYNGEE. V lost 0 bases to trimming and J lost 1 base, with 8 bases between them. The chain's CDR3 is CASSVGGTSNQPQHF. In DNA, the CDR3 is TGTGCCAGCAGCGTAGGGGGCACCAGCAATCAGCCCCAGCATTTT. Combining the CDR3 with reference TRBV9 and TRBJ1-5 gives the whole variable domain DSGVTQTPKHLITATGQRVTLRCSPRSGDLSVYWYQQSLDQGLQFLIQYYNGEERAKGNILERFSAQQFPDLHSELNLSSLELGDSALYFCASSVGGTSNQPQHFGDGTRLSIL.

CDR3 protein: CASSNLVADTQYF. Written as DNA, the CDR3 is TGTGCCAGTAGTAACCTCGTAGCAGATACGCAGTATTTT. This chain connects TRBV19 to TRBJ2-3; D is unclear. V was cut by 4 bases and J by 4 bases, with 9 bases left in between. The CDR3 is 13 amino acids. Germline V lookup: CDR1 LNHDA, CDR2 SQIVND (reference sequence).

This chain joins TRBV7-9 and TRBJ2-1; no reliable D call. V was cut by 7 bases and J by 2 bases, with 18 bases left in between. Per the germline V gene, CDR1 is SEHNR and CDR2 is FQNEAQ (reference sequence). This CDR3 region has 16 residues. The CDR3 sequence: CASTPGSKLTYNEQFF. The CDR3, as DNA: TGTGCCAGCACCCCCGGTTCGAAGCTTACCTACAATGAGCAGTTCTTC.

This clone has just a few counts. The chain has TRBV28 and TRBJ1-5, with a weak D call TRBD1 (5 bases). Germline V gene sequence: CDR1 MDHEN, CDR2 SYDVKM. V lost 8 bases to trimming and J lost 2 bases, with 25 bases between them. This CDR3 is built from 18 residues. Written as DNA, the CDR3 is TGTGCCAGCTACCATTGGGGCCCCACATCTTATGGCAATCAGCCCCAGCATTTT. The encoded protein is CASYHWGPTSYGNQPQHF.

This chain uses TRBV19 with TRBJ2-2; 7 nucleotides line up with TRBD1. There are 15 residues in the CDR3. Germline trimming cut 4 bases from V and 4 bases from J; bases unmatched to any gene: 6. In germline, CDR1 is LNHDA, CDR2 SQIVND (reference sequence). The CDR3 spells CASSSDRVRTGELFF. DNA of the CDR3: TGTGCCAGTAGTAGCGACAGGGTTCGCACCGGGGAGCTGTTTTTT.

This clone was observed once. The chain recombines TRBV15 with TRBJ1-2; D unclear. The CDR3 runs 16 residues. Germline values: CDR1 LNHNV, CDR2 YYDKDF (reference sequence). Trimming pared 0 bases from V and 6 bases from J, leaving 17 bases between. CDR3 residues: CATSRDLSEPRDGYTF. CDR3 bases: TGTGCCACCAGCAGAGATCTGAGTGAACCCCGGGATGGCTACACCTTC.

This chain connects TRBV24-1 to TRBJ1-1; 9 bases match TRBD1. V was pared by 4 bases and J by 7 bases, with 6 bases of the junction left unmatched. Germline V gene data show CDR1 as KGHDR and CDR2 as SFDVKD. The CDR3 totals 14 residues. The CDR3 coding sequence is TGTGCCACCAGTGACCGCACAGGGGGCCGTGAAGCTTTCTTT. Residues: CATSDRTGGREAFF.